A single sample gave rise to the 23 T cell receptor beta chains below, sequenced in a study of control samples from healthy donors and cancer patients. Assay used: immunoSEQ multiplex PCR; TCRdb lists only in-frame clones, some missing. Of 150,000 to 200,000 clones in the sample, approximately 91% were seen once. Sequenced input: blood. These receptor sequences come from a woman aged 40-49 years in good health.

This chain connects TRBV7-9 to TRBJ2-5; possible D gene TRBD1, 5 bases. V lost 1 base and J lost 5, with 14 bases in between. Germline V gives CDR1 SEHNR, CDR2 FQNEAQ (reference sequence). The CDR3 has 15 amino acids. The CDR3 sequence is CASSLGTSAEETQYF. The CDR3, as DNA: TGTGCCAGCAGCTTAGGGACAAGCGCAGAGGAGACCCAGTACTTC.

The chain combines TRBV3-1 (or the pseudogene TRBV3-2) with TRBJ2-5; either TRBD1 or TRBD2 may supply D (6 bases each). V was clipped by 4 bases and J by 7 bases, with 22 bases between them. CDR3 size: 16 residues. CDR1 and CDR2 from the germline V gene are LGHDT and YNNKEL (reference sequence). CDR3 sequence reads: CASSLGWGATGGTQYF. Written as DNA, the CDR3 is TGTGCCAGCAGCCTCGGCTGGGGGGCGACCGGGGGGACCCAGTACTTC.

This chain links TRBV19 with TRBJ2-3; D is possibly TRBD2 (6 bases). V was shortened by 5 bases and J by 5 bases, with 17 bases between the two germline ends. CDR3 length equals 15 residues. Germline values: CDR1 LNHDA, CDR2 SQIVND (reference sequence). Here the CDR3 reads CASSAPGDNGDTQYF. The CDR3 region has the DNA TGTGCCAGTAGTGCGCCGGGAGATAACGGAGATACGCAGTATTTT.

V usage is TRBV6-6 and J usage is TRBJ2-5; the D gene could be TRBD1 or TRBD2 (6 bases each). There are 15 residues in the CDR3. The V gene lost 6 bases and the J gene lost 13 bases, with 27 bases spanning the gap. Germline lookup yields CDR1 MNHNY and CDR2 SVGAGI (reference sequence). The CDR3 loop reads CASSQGGIAGGEWYF. Here the CDR3 DNA reads TGTGCCAGCAGCCAAGGGGGAATTGCCGGGGGAGAATGGTACTTC.

This chain joins TRBV5-5 and TRBJ1-5; D remains unclear. The CDR3 loop spans 16 amino acids. Germline assignment: CDR1 SGHKS and CDR2 YYEKEE (reference sequence). V lost 4 bases to trimming and J lost 2 bases, with 16 bases between them. The CDR3 loop is CASSRLPLQGNQPQHF. The DNA of the CDR3 is TGTGCCAGCAGCCGGCTACCATTACAAGGCAATCAGCCCCAGCATTTT.

The V and J genes are TRBV3-1 (or the pseudogene TRBV3-2) and TRBJ1-4; TRBD1 is a possible D gene (5 bases). Trimming took 1 base from V and 8 from J, leaving 11 bases between them. The CDR3 covers 14 residues. The germline gives CDR1 LGHDT, CDR2 YNNKEL (reference sequence). CDR3 in DNA: TGTGCCAGCAGCCAAGTGGCAGGGACGGAAAAACTGTTTTTT. It encodes CASSQVAGTEKLFF.

DNA of the CDR3: TGCGCCAGCCGGAATGGACAGTTTCTTGATGGATCTTTCTTT. Amino acids: CASRNGQFLDGSFF. The V gene is TRBV10-1, the J gene TRBJ1-1, with D maybe TRBD1 (6 bases). V was clipped by 8 bases and J by 12 bases, with 25 bases between them. Germline CDR1 and CDR2: WNHNN and SYGVQD (reference sequence). This CDR3 has 14 amino acids.

The rearrangement uses TRBV18 and TRBJ1-4; possibly TRBD1 for D (6 bases). V lost 1 base and J 2 bases, leaving 8 bases between the germline ends. CDR3 length equals 15 residues. Germline V gene sequence: CDR1 KGHSH, CDR2 LQKENI. The CDR3 DNA reads TGTGCCAGCTCACCACAAGGACAGACTAATGAAAAACTGTTTTTT. This gives the protein CASSPQGQTNEKLFF.

The chain is built from TRBV3-1 (or the pseudogene TRBV3-2) and TRBJ1-3; possible D gene TRBD1, 5 bases. Per germline, CDR1 LGHDT and CDR2 YNNKEL (reference sequence). V lost 5 bases and J lost 3, with 14 bases in between. This CDR3 spans 15 amino acids. Written as DNA, the CDR3 is TGTGCCAGCAGCTCGTTTTGGGGGGATGGAAACACCATATATTTT. This codes for CASSSFWGDGNTIYF.

As concerns this clone: The germline gene is not matched at one end of the junction; a read error may be the cause. The chain combines TRBV11-2 with TRBJ1-1, with D unclear. Germline V gene lookup returns CDR1 SGHAT and CDR2 FQNNGV. The length of the CDR3 is 10 residues. CDR3 DNA: TGTGCCAGCAGCTCGAGGACCCGAAGCTTT. Its protein product is CASSSRTRSF.

The chain links TRBV6-5 to TRBJ1-1; D uncertain. With 0 bases removed from V and 6 bases from J, the gap between germline ends came to 8 bases. CDR1 and CDR2 from the germline V gene are MNHEY and SVGAGI. This CDR3 is 13 amino acids long. The CDR3 region has the DNA TGTGCCAGCAGTTACTCAGAATCCGCTGAAGCTTTCTTT. This sequence encodes CASSYSESAEAFF.

This clone was counted once. The rearrangement uses TRBV2 and TRBJ2-3; D remains unclear. The CDR3 runs 17 residues. Germline CDR1 is SNHLY and CDR2 is FYNNEI. The ends were cut back, 0 bases at V and 0 bases at J, with 13 bases in the middle. This CDR3 reads CASSEARQVISTDTQYF. The CDR3 DNA is TGTGCCAGCAGTGAAGCACGGCAGGTGATTAGCACAGATACGCAGTATTTT.

The chain couples TRBV10-3 to TRBJ1-5; weak D call: TRBD1 (5 bases). In germline, CDR1 is ENHRY, CDR2 SYGVKD. CDR3 length equals 13 residues. Trimming left V 8 bases short and J 0 bases short, with 8 bases between. The CDR3 region has the DNA TGTGCCATCGGGGGTGGTAGCAATCAGCCCCAGCATTTT. Translation gives CAIGGGSNQPQHF.

The V and J genes are TRBV7-6 and TRBJ1-4; TRBD1 might be the D (5 bases). The CDR3 is made up of 15 amino acids. The ends were cut back, 4 bases at V and 3 bases at J, with 12 bases in the middle. Germline assignment: CDR1 SGHVS and CDR2 FNYEAQ. CDR3 in amino acids: CASSYGTVPNEKLFF. In nucleotides, the CDR3 is TGTGCCAGCAGCTACGGGACGGTTCCTAATGAAAAACTGTTTTTT.

The J gene is TRBJ2-1, the V gene TRBV28; TRBD2 is a possible D gene (5 bases). The germline CDR1 and CDR2 sequences are MDHEN and SYDVKM. The length of the CDR3 is 15 residues. The germline V and J ends were trimmed by 5 bases and 0 bases, with 11 bases remaining between them. In DNA, the CDR3 is TGTGCCAGCAGTGCTAGGGAGAGCTCCTACAATGAGCAGTTCTTC. The encoded protein is CASSARESSYNEQFF.

This clone showed up just once. The V and J genes are TRBV5-1 and TRBJ2-5; tentative D call: TRBD2 (6 bases). CDR3 length equals 14 residues. V was pared by 6 bases and J by 3 bases, with 15 bases between. The germline V gene encodes CDR1 SGHRS and CDR2 YFSETQ. The CDR3 spells CASTTGTGKETQYF. The DNA of the CDR3 is TGCGCCAGCACGACGGGGACTGGCAAAGAGACCCAGTACTTC.

The gene calls are TRBV5-1 and TRBJ1-4, with D perhaps matching TRBD1 (5 bases). Germline loops: CDR1 SGHRS, CDR2 YFSETQ. This CDR3 contains 14 residues. V was pared by 4 bases and J by 5 bases, with 12 bases between. CDR3 bases: TGCGCCAGCAGCGTCAACGCAGGGAATGAAAAACTGTTTTTT. Protein: CASSVNAGNEKLFF.

The chain links TRBV4-2 to TRBJ1-2, with 7 bases lining up with TRBD1. The CDR3 covers 15 residues. V dropped 3 bases and J dropped 7; count of bases not matched to a gene: 11. In germline, CDR1 is LGHNA, CDR2 YNFKEQ. In DNA form, the CDR3 reads TGTGCCAGCAGCCACGGTCAGGACAGGCTGGGTGGCTACACCTTC. The encoded protein is CASSHGQDRLGGYTF.

J is TRBJ2-5 and V is TRBV15; no reliable D call. Germline CDR1 is LNHNV and CDR2 is YYDKDF (reference sequence). The CDR3 length is 12 residues. V gave up 0 bases and J gave up 5 bases, with 4 bases separating them. The CDR3, as DNA: TGTGCCACCAGCAGAGAAGCGGAGACCCAGTACTTC. This translates into CATSREAETQYF. Supplemented by reference TRBV15 and TRBJ2-5, the full variable domain reads DAMVIQNPRYQVTQFGKPVTLSCSQTLNHNVMYWYQQKSSQAPKLLFHYYDKDFNNEADTPDNFQSRRPNTSFCFLDIRSPGLGDTAMYLCATSREAETQYFGPGTRLLVL.

This clone has only one observation. J is TRBJ2-5 and V is TRBV18; D unclear. Per germline, CDR1 KGHSH and CDR2 LQKENI. CDR3 length equals 15 residues. V gave up 2 bases and J gave up 2 bases, with 12 bases separating them. This CDR3 reads CASSPILDSQETQYF. In DNA, the CDR3 is TGTGCCAGCTCACCAATCCTCGACTCTCAAGAGACCCAGTACTTC.

The genes are TRBV19 and TRBJ1-5; 8 nucleotides align to TRBD1. The CDR3 extends over 13 amino acids. V lost 5 bases to trimming and J lost 7 bases; unmatched junction nucleotides: 4. CDR1 is LNHDA, CDR2 SQIVND, per germline (reference sequence). CDR3 DNA sequence: TGTGCCAGTAGTTCCCACAGGGGGCAGCCCCAGCATTTT. Its translation is CASSSHRGQPQHF.

The J gene is TRBJ2-1, the V gene TRBV11-2; D remains ambiguous. The CDR3 sequence is 15 residues long. The germline CDR1 and CDR2 sequences are SGHAT and FQNNGV. Trimming took 0 bases from V and 13 from J, leaving 19 bases between them. The CDR3 nucleotides are TGTGCCAGCAGCTTAGATCCGAGCGCGGTATACGGTCAGTTCTTC. Encoded protein: CASSLDPSAVYGQFF.

On this clone: The sample contains more than one DNA sequence encoding this CDR3. The rearrangement joins TRBV4-1 to TRBJ1-1, with no clear D. Germline CDR1 is MGHRA and CDR2 is YSYEKL. V was pared by 1 base and J by 1 base, with 4 bases between. This CDR3 contains 13 residues. CDR3 amino acids: CASSQATNTEAFF. The DNA of the CDR3 is TGCGCCAGCAGCCAAGCTACGAACACTGAAGCTTTCTTT.